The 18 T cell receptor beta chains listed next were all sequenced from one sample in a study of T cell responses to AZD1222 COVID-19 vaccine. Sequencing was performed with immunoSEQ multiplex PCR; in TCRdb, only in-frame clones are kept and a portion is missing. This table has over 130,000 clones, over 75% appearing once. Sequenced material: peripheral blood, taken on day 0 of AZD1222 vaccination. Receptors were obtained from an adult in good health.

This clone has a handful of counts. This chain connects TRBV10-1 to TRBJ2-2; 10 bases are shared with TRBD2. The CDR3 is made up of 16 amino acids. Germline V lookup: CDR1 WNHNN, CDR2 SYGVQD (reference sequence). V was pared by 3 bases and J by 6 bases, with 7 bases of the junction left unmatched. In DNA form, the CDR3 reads TGCGCCAGCAGTGATCATAGCGGGAGGCCATCCGGGGAGCTGTTTTTT. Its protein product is CASSDHSGRPSGELFF.

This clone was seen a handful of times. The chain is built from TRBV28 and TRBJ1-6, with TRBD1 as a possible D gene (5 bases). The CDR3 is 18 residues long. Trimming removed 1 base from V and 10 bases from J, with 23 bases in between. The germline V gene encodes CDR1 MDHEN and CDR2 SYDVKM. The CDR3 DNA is TGTGCCAGCAGTTTATCTGGGAGAGGCCAGGGAATAGGGTCACCCCTCCACTTT. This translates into CASSLSGRGQGIGSPLHF.

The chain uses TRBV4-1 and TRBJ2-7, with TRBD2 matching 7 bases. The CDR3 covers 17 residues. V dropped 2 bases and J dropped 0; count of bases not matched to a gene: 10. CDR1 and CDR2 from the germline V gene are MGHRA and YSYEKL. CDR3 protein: CASSQSPSSGPSYEQYF. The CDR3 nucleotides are TGCGCCAGCAGCCAATCCCCGAGTAGCGGGCCCTCCTACGAGCAGTACTTC.

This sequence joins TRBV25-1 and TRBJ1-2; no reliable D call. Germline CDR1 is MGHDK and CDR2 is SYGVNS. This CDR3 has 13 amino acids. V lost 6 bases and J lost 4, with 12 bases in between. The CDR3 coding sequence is TGTGCCAGCAGCCTCGGGTCCGTCTATGGCTACACCTTC. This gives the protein CASSLGSVYGYTF.

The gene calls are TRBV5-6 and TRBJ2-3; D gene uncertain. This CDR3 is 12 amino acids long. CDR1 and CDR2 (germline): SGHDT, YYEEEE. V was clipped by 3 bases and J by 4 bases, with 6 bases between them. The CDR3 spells CASSSWADTQYF. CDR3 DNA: TGTGCCAGCAGCTCTTGGGCAGATACGCAGTATTTT.

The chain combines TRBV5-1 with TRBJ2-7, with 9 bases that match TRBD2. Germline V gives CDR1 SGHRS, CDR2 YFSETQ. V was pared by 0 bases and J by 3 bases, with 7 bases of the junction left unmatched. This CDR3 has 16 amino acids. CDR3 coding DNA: TGCGCCAGCAGCTTGGAAAGACTAGCGGAGGGCTACGAGCAGTACTTC. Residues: CASSLERLAEGYEQYF.

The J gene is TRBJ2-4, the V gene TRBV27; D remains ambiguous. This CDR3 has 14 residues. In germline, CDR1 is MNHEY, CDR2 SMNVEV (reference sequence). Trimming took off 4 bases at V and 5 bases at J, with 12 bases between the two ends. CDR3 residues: CASSWGIRQNIQYF. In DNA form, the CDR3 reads TGTGCCAGCAGTTGGGGAATCAGGCAAAACATTCAGTACTTC.

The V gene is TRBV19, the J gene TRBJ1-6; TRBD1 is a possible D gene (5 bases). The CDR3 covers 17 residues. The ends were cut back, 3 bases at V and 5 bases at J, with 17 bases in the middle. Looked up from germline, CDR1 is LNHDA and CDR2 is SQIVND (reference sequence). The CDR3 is CASSIGKGGGHNSPLHF. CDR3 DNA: TGTGCCAGTAGTATCGGGAAAGGTGGGGGACATAATTCACCCCTCCACTTT.

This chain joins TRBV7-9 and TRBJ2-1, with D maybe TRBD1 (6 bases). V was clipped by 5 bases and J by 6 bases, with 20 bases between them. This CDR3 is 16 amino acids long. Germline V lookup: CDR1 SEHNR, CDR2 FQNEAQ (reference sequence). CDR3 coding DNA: TGTGCCAGCAGCGGCGACCGATCAGGGGATTTCAATGAGCAGTTCTTC. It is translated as CASSGDRSGDFNEQFF.

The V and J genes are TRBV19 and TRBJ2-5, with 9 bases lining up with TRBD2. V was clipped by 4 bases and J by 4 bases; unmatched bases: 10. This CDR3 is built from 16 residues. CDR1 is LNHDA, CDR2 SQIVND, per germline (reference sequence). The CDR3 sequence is CASSKGSGRRGETQYF. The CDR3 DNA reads TGTGCCAGTAGTAAGGGTAGCGGGAGACGCGGAGAGACCCAGTACTTC.

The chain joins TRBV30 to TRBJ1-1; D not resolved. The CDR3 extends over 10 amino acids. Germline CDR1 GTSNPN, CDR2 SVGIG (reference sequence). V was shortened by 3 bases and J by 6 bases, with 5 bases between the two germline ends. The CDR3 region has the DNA TGTGCCTGGAGGAGGGCTGAAGCTTTCTTT. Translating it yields CAWRRAEAFF.

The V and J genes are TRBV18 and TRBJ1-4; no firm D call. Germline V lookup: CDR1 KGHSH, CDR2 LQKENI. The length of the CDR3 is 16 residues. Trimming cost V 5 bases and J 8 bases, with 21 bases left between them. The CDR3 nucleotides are TGTGCCAGCTCAAAGTATGTGGGCAGCAGAGAAGAAAAACTGTTTTTT. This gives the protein CASSKYVGSREEKLFF.

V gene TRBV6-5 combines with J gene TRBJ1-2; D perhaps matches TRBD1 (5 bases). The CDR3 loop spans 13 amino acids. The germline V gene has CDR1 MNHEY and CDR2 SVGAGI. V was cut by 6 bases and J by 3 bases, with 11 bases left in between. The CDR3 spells CASRTDSYYGYTF. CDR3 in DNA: TGTGCCAGCAGAACCGACAGCTACTATGGCTACACCTTC.

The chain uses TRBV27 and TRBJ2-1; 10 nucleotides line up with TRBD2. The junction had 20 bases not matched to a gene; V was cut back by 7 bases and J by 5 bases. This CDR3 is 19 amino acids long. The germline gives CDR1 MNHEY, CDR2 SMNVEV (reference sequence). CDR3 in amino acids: CASTSLLSLAGVIDNEQFF. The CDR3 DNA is TGTGCCAGCACCTCGTTACTTAGCCTAGCGGGAGTAATCGACAATGAGCAGTTCTTC.

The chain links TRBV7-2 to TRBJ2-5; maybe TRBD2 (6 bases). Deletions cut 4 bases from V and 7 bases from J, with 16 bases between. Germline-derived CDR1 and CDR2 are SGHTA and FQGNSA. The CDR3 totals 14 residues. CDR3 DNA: TGTGCCAGCAGCTCGAGGGGACCCGGGGGGACCCAGTACTTC. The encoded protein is CASSSRGPGGTQYF. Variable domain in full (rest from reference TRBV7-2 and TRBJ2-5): GAGVSQSPSNKVTEKGKDVELRCDPISGHTALYWYRQSLGQGLEFLIYFQGNSAPDKSGLPSDRFSAERTGGSVSTLTIQRTQQEDSAVYLCASSSRGPGGTQYFGPGTRLLVL.

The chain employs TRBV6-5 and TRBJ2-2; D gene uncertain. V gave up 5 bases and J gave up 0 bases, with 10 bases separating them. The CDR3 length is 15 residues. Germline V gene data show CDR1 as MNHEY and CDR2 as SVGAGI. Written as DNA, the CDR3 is TGTGCCAGCAGTCAGACGGTGTCGAACACCGGGGAGCTGTTTTTT. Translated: CASSQTVSNTGELFF.

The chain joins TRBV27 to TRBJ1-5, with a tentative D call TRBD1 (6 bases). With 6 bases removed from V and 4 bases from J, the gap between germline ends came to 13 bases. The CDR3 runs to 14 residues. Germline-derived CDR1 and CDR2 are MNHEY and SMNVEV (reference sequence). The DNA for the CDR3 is TGTGCCAGCAGACGGACAGCCAATAATCAGCCCCAGCATTTT. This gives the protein CASRRTANNQPQHF.

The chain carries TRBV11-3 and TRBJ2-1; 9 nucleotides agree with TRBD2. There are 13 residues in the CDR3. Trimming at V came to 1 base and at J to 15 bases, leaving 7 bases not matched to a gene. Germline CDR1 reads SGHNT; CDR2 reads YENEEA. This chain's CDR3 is CASSLGRAGGVFF. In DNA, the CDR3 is TGTGCCAGCAGCTTAGGTCGAGCGGGGGGTGTGTTCTTC.